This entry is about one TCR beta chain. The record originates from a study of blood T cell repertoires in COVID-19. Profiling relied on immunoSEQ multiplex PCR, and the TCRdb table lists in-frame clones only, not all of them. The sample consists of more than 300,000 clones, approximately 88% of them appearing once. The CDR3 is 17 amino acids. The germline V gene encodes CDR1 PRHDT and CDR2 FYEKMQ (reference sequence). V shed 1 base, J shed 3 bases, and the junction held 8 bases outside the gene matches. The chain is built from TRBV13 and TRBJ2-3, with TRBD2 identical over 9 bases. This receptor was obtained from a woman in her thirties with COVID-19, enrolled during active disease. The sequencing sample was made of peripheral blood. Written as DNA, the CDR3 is TGTGCCAGCAGCTTAGCAGGCGGGGGGGCCTTAACAGATACGCAGTATTTT. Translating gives CASSLAGGGALTDTQYF.